This T cell receptor (beta chain) is from a study of blood T cell repertoires in COVID-19. Study information: Acute and convalescent COVID-19 samples came from the United States, Italy and Spain. In each case, the material was cDNA or gDNA derived from T cells, B-cell-depleted T cells, or PBMCs.

This clone showed up just a few times. The CDR3 totals 13 residues. Trimming cost V 3 bases and J 1 base, with 3 bases left between them. Germline V gene lookup returns CDR1 SGHTA and CDR2 FQGNSA. Measured with immunoSEQ multiplex PCR; TCRdb has only the in-frame clones, and not every one. Of roughly 80,000 clones listed, about 85% are singletons. The receptor comes from a man aged 55-75 years with active or convalescent COVID-19. The J gene is TRBJ2-2, the V gene TRBV7-2; D is uncertain. The sample comprised peripheral blood. Here the CDR3 DNA reads TGTGCCAGCAGCTTTATGAACACCGGGGAGCTGTTTTTT. Protein product: CASSFMNTGELFF.